This passage covers 20 T cell receptor beta chains from one sample sequenced in a study of T cells in localized non-small cell lung cancer. The protocol was immunoSEQ multiplex PCR, while the TCRdb copy is restricted to in-frame clones and leaves out a portion. The sample includes some 82,000 clones, around 80% of them seen just once. The source material was PBMCs, sampled before any cancer treatment. These receptors all come from a man aged 40-75 years with stage II squamous cell lung carcinoma.

The J gene is TRBJ1-2, the V gene TRBV6-5, with D possibly matching TRBD1 (6 bases). Looked up from germline, CDR1 is MNHEY and CDR2 is SVGAGI. Trimming pared 6 bases from V and 5 bases from J, leaving 10 bases between. CDR3 length: 12 residues. CDR3 region: CASRGQGYGYTF. CDR3 nucleotides: TGTGCCAGCAGAGGGCAGGGGTATGGCTACACCTTC.

The chain carries TRBV5-8 and TRBJ1-2; perhaps TRBD1 as D (6 bases). The ends were cut back, 1 base at V and 5 bases at J, with 15 bases in the middle. The CDR3 totals 15 residues. Germline-derived CDR1 and CDR2 are SGHTS and YDEGEE. CDR3 residues: CASSLRGPGPYGYTF. The CDR3 nucleotides read TGTGCCAGCAGCTTGCGGGGGCCTGGGCCATATGGCTACACCTTC.

The V gene is TRBV18, the J gene TRBJ2-3; TRBD1 agrees at 8 bases. The CDR3 extends over 17 amino acids. The J segment lost 5 bases and the V segment lost 4 bases, leaving 14 bases of the junction unmatched. Germline V CDR1 and CDR2: KGHSH, LQKENI. CDR3 in amino acids: CASSRSTTGGSRDTQYF. DNA of the CDR3: TGTGCCAGCTCACGTTCTACTACAGGGGGTTCAAGAGATACGCAGTATTTT.

The chain recombines TRBV19 with TRBJ1-5; D is unclear. The CDR3 contains 15 residues. V was clipped by 5 bases and J by 0 bases, with 11 bases between them. Germline-derived CDR1 and CDR2 are LNHDA and SQIVND (reference sequence). Here the CDR3 DNA reads TGTGCCAGTAGTCGGCGGCTATATAGCAATCAGCCCCAGCATTTT. It is translated as CASSRRLYSNQPQHF.

The V call is TRBV4-2, the J call TRBJ2-7; D possibly matches TRBD1 or TRBD2 (6 bases each). Germline V CDR1 and CDR2: LGHNA, YNFKEQ. CDR3 length equals 16 residues. V was clipped by 3 bases and J by 0 bases, with 15 bases between them. The CDR3 bases are TGTGCCAGCAGCCATTCAGGGGACTTCCTCTCCTACGAGCAGTACTTC. Translated, it gives CASSHSGDFLSYEQYF.

This CDR3 reads CASSHRFPGPSYEQYF. Here the CDR3 DNA reads TGCGCCAGCAGCCACCGTTTCCCGGGACCGAGCTACGAGCAGTACTTC. The chain joins TRBV4-3 to TRBJ2-7; D may be TRBD1 or TRBD2 (5 bases each). This CDR3 region has 16 residues. CDR1 is LGHNA and CDR2 is YSLEER in the germline V gene. V gave up 3 bases and J gave up 3 bases, with 18 bases separating them.

This chain joins TRBV28 and TRBJ2-5, with 8 bases matching TRBD2. Germline CDR1 MDHEN, CDR2 SYDVKM. V gave up 2 bases and J gave up 5 bases; unmatched junction bases: 4. The CDR3 contains 14 residues. The chain's CDR3 is CASSLIGGRETQYF. The CDR3 region has the DNA TGTGCCAGCAGTTTAATCGGCGGGAGGGAGACCCAGTACTTC.

The V gene is TRBV28, the J gene TRBJ1-1; 8 bases map to TRBD1. V lost 6 bases, J lost 5 bases, and 8 bases stayed unmatched. This CDR3 has 14 residues. The germline CDR1 and CDR2 sequences are MDHEN and SYDVKM. CDR3 sequence: CASRTRTGRTEAFF. The CDR3 bases are TGTGCCAGCAGGACTAGGACAGGGCGGACTGAAGCTTTCTTT.

This chain connects TRBV11-2 to TRBJ1-2, with D possibly being TRBD1 (5 bases). Germline V gives CDR1 SGHAT, CDR2 FQNNGV. Trimming removed 4 bases from V and 4 bases from J, with 13 bases in between. This CDR3 is built from 14 residues. The CDR3 loop reads CASSSGTGSYGYTF. The CDR3 DNA is TGTGCCAGCAGCTCCGGGACGGGTTCCTATGGCTACACCTTC.

J is TRBJ1-2 and V is TRBV4-3; 7 nucleotides align to TRBD1. The CDR3 is made up of 14 amino acids. V lost 0 bases to trimming and J lost 7 bases; unmatched junction nucleotides: 5. The germline gives CDR1 LGHNA, CDR2 YSLEER. DNA for the CDR3: TGCGCCAGCAGCCAAGATACACAGGGGCCTGGCTACACCTTC. Translating it yields CASSQDTQGPGYTF.

The chain links TRBV5-1 to TRBJ1-2, with 9 bases aligning to TRBD1. CDR1 and CDR2 from the germline V gene are SGHRS and YFSETQ. This CDR3 region has 13 residues. After removal of 2 bases from V and 6 bases from J, the junction contained 2 bases not matched to a gene. The CDR3 is CASSLQGADGYTF. Written as DNA, the CDR3 is TGCGCCAGCAGCTTACAGGGGGCGGATGGCTACACCTTC.

The chain links TRBV6-5 to TRBJ1-1; D is unclear. Germline V gives CDR1 MNHEY, CDR2 SVGAGI. Trimming took off 2 bases at V and 5 bases at J, with 6 bases between the two ends. The CDR3 runs to 12 residues. The CDR3 region is CASSYLRTEAFF. The CDR3, as DNA: TGTGCCAGCAGTTACCTCAGGACTGAAGCTTTCTTT.

This chain connects TRBV5-5 to TRBJ1-5; D remains unclear. The CDR3 consists of 16 residues. Trimming shortened V by 1 base and J by 0 bases, and 11 bases separated the two germline ends. Germline lookup yields CDR1 SGHKS and CDR2 YYEKEE (reference sequence). The CDR3, as DNA: TGTGCCAGCAGCTTGCTATCGGGCGTTAGCAATCAGCCCCAGCATTTT. Translated: CASSLLSGVSNQPQHF.

Remarks on this clone: The identical CDR3 is also encoded by other nucleotide sequences in the sample. This rearrangement joins TRBV7-2 to TRBJ1-1; TRBD1 matches 9 bases. This CDR3 spans 14 amino acids. Germline V lookup: CDR1 SGHTA, CDR2 FQGNSA. Losses at the gene ends were 1 base for V and 4 bases for J; bases not matched to a gene: 1. The CDR3 DNA reads TGTGCCAGCAGCTTAGGGACAGGGGTCACTGAAGCTTTCTTT. Protein product: CASSLGTGVTEAFF.

The chain couples TRBV13 to TRBJ2-7, with D unresolved. V gave up 0 bases and J gave up 3 bases, with 12 bases separating them. The CDR3 runs to 15 residues. In germline, CDR1 is PRHDT, CDR2 FYEKMQ (reference sequence). The CDR3 DNA sequence: TGTGCCAGCAGCTTAGGACAGTTGACCCACTACGAGCAGTACTTC. Its translation is CASSLGQLTHYEQYF.

The V and J genes are TRBV2 and TRBJ2-2; the match to TRBD1 covers 8 bases. The CDR3 is 17 amino acids. Germline CDR1 SNHLY, CDR2 FYNNEI. V lost 4 bases, J lost 4 bases, and 11 bases stayed unmatched. CDR3 bases: TGTGCCAGCAGTGGGTCGCCCGACAGGGGTAGCACCGGGGAGCTGTTTTTT. Its protein product is CASSGSPDRGSTGELFF.

The V and J genes are TRBV9 and TRBJ1-6, with D hard to call. This CDR3 contains 16 residues. Germline CDR1 reads SGDLS; CDR2 reads YYNGEE. V lost 4 bases to trimming and J lost 6 bases, with 17 bases between them. CDR3 nucleotide sequence: TGTGCCAGCAGCCCCAGAGGAGCCCAATCTAATTCACCCCTCCACTTT. It yields the protein CASSPRGAQSNSPLHF.

The V gene is TRBV6-5, the J gene TRBJ2-2, with no clear D. The ends were cut back, 4 bases at V and 4 bases at J, with 13 bases in the middle. Germline V CDR1 and CDR2: MNHEY, SVGAGI. This CDR3 comprises 15 residues. CDR3 protein: CASSFLSPTTGELFF. Here the CDR3 DNA reads TGTGCCAGCAGTTTCCTAAGCCCCACCACCGGGGAGCTGTTTTTT.

This chain connects TRBV5-1 to TRBJ1-1, with TRBD1 as a possible D gene (5 bases). V dropped 0 bases and J dropped 7 bases, with 13 bases sitting between them. Looked up from germline, CDR1 is SGHRS and CDR2 is YFSETQ. The CDR3 is 14 residues long. CDR3 amino acids: CASSLEGVIGEAFF. In DNA form, the CDR3 reads TGCGCCAGCAGCTTGGAAGGGGTTATCGGTGAAGCTTTCTTT.

This clone was recorded a few times. The chain couples TRBV28 to TRBJ1-5; tentative D call: TRBD1 (5 bases). Germline loops: CDR1 MDHEN, CDR2 SYDVKM. Trimming took off 7 bases at V and 6 bases at J, with 19 bases between the two ends. The CDR3 is 15 amino acids. CDR3 DNA: TGTGCCAGCACCCTCGGTGGGTACACAGGTCAGCCCCAGCATTTT. Translation gives CASTLGGYTGQPQHF.